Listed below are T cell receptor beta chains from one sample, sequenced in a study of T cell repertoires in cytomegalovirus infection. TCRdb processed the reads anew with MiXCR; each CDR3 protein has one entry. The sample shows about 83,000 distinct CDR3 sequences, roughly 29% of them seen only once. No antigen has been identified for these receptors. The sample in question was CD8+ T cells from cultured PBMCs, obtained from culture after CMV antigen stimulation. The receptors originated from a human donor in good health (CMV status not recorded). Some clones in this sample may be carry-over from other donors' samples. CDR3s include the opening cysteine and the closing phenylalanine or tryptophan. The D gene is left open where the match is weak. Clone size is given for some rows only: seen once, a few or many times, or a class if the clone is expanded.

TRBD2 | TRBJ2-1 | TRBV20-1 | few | CSARDPLAGGLDEQFF | TGCAGTGCTAGAGACCCGTTAGCGGGGGGCCTCGATGAGCAGTTCTTC
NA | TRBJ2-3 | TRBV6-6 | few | CASRRDIADTQYF | TGTGCCAGCAGAAGGGATATAGCAGATACGCAGTATTTT
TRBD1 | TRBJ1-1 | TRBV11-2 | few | CASSPFQGANTEAFF | TGTGCCAGCAGCCCCTTTCAGGGGGCGAACACTGAAGCTTTCTTT
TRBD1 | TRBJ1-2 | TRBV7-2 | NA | CASSLDRGPGYTF | TGTGCCAGCAGCTTGGACAGGGGGCCCGGCTACACCTTC
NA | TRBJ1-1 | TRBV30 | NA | CAWRTVSNTEAFF | TGTGCCTGGAGAACAGTCTCCAACACTGAAGCTTTCTTT
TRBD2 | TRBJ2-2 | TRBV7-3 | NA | CASSGPRGLHTGELFF | TGTGCCAGCAGCGGGCCCCGGGGACTACACACCGGGGAGCTGTTTTTT
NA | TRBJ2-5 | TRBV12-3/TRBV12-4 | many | CASRLDRRTQYF | TGTGCCAGCAGACTCGACAGGAGGACCCAGTACTTC
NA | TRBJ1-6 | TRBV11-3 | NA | CASSLTRVSPLHF | TGTGCCAGCAGCTTAACCAGGGTTTCACCCCTCCACTTT
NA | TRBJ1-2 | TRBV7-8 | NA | CASSFGGGNYGYTF | TGTGCCAGCAGCTTCGGGGGGGGCAACTATGGCTACACCTTC
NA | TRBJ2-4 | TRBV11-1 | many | CASSPSTGNAKNIQYF | TGTGCCAGCAGCCCGTCCACAGGGAACGCCAAAAACATTCAGTACTTC
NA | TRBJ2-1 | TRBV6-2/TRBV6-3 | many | CASSYGWRRASSYNEQFF | TGTGCCAGCAGTTATGGTTGGAGGCGGGCGAGCTCCTACAATGAGCAGTTCTTC
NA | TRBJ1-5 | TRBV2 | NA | CASSEVPNQPQHF | TGTGCCAGCAGTGAGGTCCCCAATCAGCCCCAGCATTTT
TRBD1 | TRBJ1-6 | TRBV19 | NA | CASSPGTGGGSPLHF | TGTGCCAGTAGTCCCGGGACAGGGGGCGGATCACCCCTCCACTTT
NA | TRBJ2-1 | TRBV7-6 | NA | CASSLARRDEQFF | TGTGCCAGCAGCTTAGCGAGGCGGGATGAGCAGTTCTTC